This T cell receptor beta chain was sequenced during a study of shared clonotypes between healthy human individuals. Method: immunoSEQ multiplex PCR; TCRdb's copy keeps in-frame clones and lacks some. Here the sample spans just over 2,000,000 clones, 95% being singletons. Of note for this clone: The antigen is unknown.

Germline assignment: CDR1 LNHDA and CDR2 SQIVND (reference sequence). The V gene lost 4 bases and the J gene lost 6 bases, with 16 bases spanning the gap. This CDR3 is built from 15 residues. Study results and caveats: What limited the represented genetic and exposure-history diversity was the small number of donors.

The clonotype originates from a man younger than 30 in good health. The chain carries TRBV19 and TRBJ1-5, with D possibly TRBD1 on 6 matching bases. The sample taken for sequencing was naive CD4+ T cells sorted from blood. Indicated subset: CD45RA+ positively selected. The chain's CDR3 is CASSNWGLRGQPQHF. The CDR3 coding sequence is TGTGCCAGTAGTAACTGGGGGCTCAGAGGTCAGCCCCAGCATTTT.